The 19 T cell receptor beta chains below were found in one sample sequenced in a study of human T cells and chemical hapten exposure. The time point here: patch test 3, about 24 weeks after DPC sensitization. Treatment denoted: therapeutic diphenylcyclopropenone sensitization with weekly scalp DPC. TCRdb fed the RACE reads into MiXCR, producing one record per CDR3 protein. Here the sample spans under 75,000 distinct CDR3 sequences, around 10% being singletons. The starting material was whole blood, obtained in connection with sensitization to the hapten diphenylcyclopropenone (DPC). The receptors here all came from a woman in her forties or fifties with alopecia areata. Some clones in this sample may be carry-over from other donors' samples.

This clonotype was seen ten or more times. The chain uses TRBV5-1 and TRBJ2-7; 7 bases fit TRBD1. Trimming cost V 4 bases and J 6 bases; bases outside gene matches: 10. Germline V gene data show CDR1 as SGHRS and CDR2 as YFSETQ. The CDR3 extends over 14 amino acids. The CDR3 here is CASSGTGVQVEQYF. CDR3 in DNA: TGCGCCAGCAGCGGAACAGGGGTTCAGGTCGAGCAGTACTTC.

The V and J genes are TRBV6-1 and TRBJ2-3; 8 bases are shared with TRBD2. Germline CDR1 reads MNHNS; CDR2 reads SASEGT. CDR3 size: 19 residues. V was clipped by 0 bases and J by 3 bases; unmatched bases: 14. CDR3 in DNA: TGTGCCAGCAGTGAAGCGGTTTATCAACTAGCGGCGGGGACAGATACGCAGTATTTT. Its translation is CASSEAVYQLAAGTDTQYF.

In its sample, this clonotype was seen a few times. The rearrangement joins TRBV6-5 to TRBJ2-7, with 8 bases matching TRBD1. Germline trimming cut 6 bases from V and 2 bases from J; bases unmatched to any gene: 6. Germline V lookup: CDR1 MNHEY, CDR2 SVGAGI. The CDR3 loop spans 14 amino acids. The CDR3 loop reads CASSLDRAPYEQYF. The CDR3 bases are TGTGCCAGCAGCCTGGACAGGGCCCCCTACGAGCAGTACTTC.

This clonotype was seen only a few times. The chain has TRBV12-3 or TRBV12-4 and TRBJ1-5; TRBD1 agrees at 8 bases. V lost 5 bases, J lost 1 base, and 7 bases stayed unmatched. This CDR3 has 16 amino acids. CDR3 in DNA: TGTGCCAGCAGTCCCCAGGGGGCTTTAAGCAATCAGCCCCAGCATTTT. Encoded protein: CASSPQGALSNQPQHF.

This clonotype showed up many times. The chain employs TRBV6-5 and TRBJ1-3; a possible D gene is TRBD1 (5 bases). V lost 6 bases to trimming and J lost 0 bases, with 18 bases between them. Germline V CDR1 and CDR2: MNHEY, SVGAGI. The length of the CDR3 is 17 residues. The CDR3 spells CASSLQAAPLSGNTIYF. CDR3 sequence (DNA): TGTGCCAGCAGCTTACAGGCTGCTCCACTCTCTGGAAACACCATATATTTT.

This clonotype was counted at least ten times. The chain uses TRBV6-1 and TRBJ2-7; D ambiguous. The CDR3 runs to 16 residues. CDR1 is MNHNS and CDR2 is SASEGT in the germline V gene. Trimming removed 8 bases from V and 0 bases from J, with 20 bases in between. The CDR3 DNA sequence: TGTGCCAGCCTCCCCCGCCTCGGGCCCAGCTCCTACGAGCAGTACTTC. It encodes CASLPRLGPSSYEQYF.

Ten or more counts support this clonotype. V usage is TRBV4-3 and J usage is TRBJ1-4; D is undetermined. Germline V gene sequence: CDR1 LGHNA, CDR2 YSLEER. The CDR3 extends over 16 amino acids. V shed 6 bases and J shed 2 bases, with 16 bases lying between them. In DNA form, the CDR3 reads TGCGCCAGCAGTCCCGGAACCCTCCTGACTAATGAAAAACTGTTTTTT. This codes for CASSPGTLLTNEKLFF.

This clonotype came up a few times. This chain uses TRBV7-6 with TRBJ2-7, with 7 positions matching TRBD1. CDR3 length: 15 residues. In germline, CDR1 is SGHVS, CDR2 FNYEAQ. The V segment lost 5 bases and the J segment 3 bases; nucleotides outside the gene matches: 10. CDR3 nucleotides: TGTGCCAGCAGCGAAAAGCTGGGACAGATCTACGAGCAGTACTTC. This codes for CASSEKLGQIYEQYF.

In this sample, this clonotype turned up a few times. The chain combines TRBV5-1 with TRBJ2-6; D not resolved. Germline values: CDR1 SGHRS, CDR2 YFSETQ. The CDR3 totals 15 residues. The germline V and J ends were trimmed by 5 bases and 0 bases, with 9 bases remaining between them. The CDR3 region has the DNA TGCGCCAGCAGTTCGATCCCCTCTGGGGCCAACGTCCTGACTTTC. It codes for CASSSIPSGANVLTF.

This clonotype was counted ten times or more. The chain carries TRBV29-1 and TRBJ1-2; 8 bases fit TRBD1. In germline, CDR1 is SQVTM, CDR2 ANQGSEA. The CDR3 loop spans 11 amino acids. The junction had 3 bases not matched to a gene; V was cut back by 6 bases and J by 6 bases. The CDR3 DNA sequence: TGCAGCGTATCCAGGGGGCATGGCTACACCTTC. This sequence encodes CSVSRGHGYTF.

Of note for this clonotype: This may stem from a read error, because a much larger clone lies one nucleotide away. V and J are TRBV10-2 and TRBJ1-3; TRBD1 matches at 7 bases. The length of the CDR3 is 14 residues. Looked up from germline, CDR1 is WSHSY and CDR2 is SAAADI. The CDR3 nucleotides read TGCACCAGCAGTAGGGGGCTTGACGGAAACACCATATATTTT. It specifies CTSSRGLDGNTIYF.

The rearrangement links TRBV29-1 to TRBJ1-1, with 11 bases identical to TRBD1. Germline CDR1 and CDR2: SQVTM and ANQGSEA. The CDR3 has 13 amino acids. V shed 5 bases and J 5 bases; nucleotides not matched to a gene: 4. The CDR3, as DNA: TGCAGCGTTATGGGACAGGGGGGAACTGAAGCTTTCTTT. Amino acids: CSVMGQGGTEAFF.

This clonotype was picked up a small number of times. The rearrangement links TRBV12-3 or TRBV12-4 to TRBJ2-1; D call uncertain. This CDR3 region has 13 residues. Trimming removed 3 bases at V and 6 bases at J, with 9 bases between. The CDR3 nucleotides are TGTGCCAGCAGTTTGCACTGGATCAATGAGCAGTTCTTC. Its protein product is CASSLHWINEQFF.

At least ten counts were recorded for this clonotype. The chain couples TRBV18 to TRBJ1-4; D is undetermined. V was pared by 3 bases and J by 11 bases, with 13 bases between. Germline loops: CDR1 KGHSH, CDR2 LQKENI. The CDR3 runs to 13 residues. In nucleotides, the CDR3 is TGTGCCAGCTCACCGGGCAGTGCGGGGAAACTGTTTTTT. Amino acid sequence: CASSPGSAGKLFF.

This clonotype was counted at least ten times. The rearrangement uses TRBV7-9 and TRBJ1-3, with D uncertain. CDR3 size: 15 residues. V was trimmed by 1 base and J by 4 bases, leaving 11 bases between them. The germline CDR1 and CDR2 sequences are SEHNR and FQNEAQ (reference sequence). CDR3 sequence (DNA): TGTGCCAGCAGCTTAGTTGGAGTATCGGGAAACACCATATATTTT. It encodes CASSLVGVSGNTIYF.

This clonotype was seen more than once but under ten times. The CDR3, as DNA: TGTGCCAGCAGTGTTTGGGGGCCGCCCTACGAGCAGTACTTC. Residues: CASSVWGPPYEQYF. This rearrangement joins TRBV6-4 to TRBJ2-7; D is possibly TRBD1 (6 bases). V lost 4 bases, J lost 2 bases, and 12 bases lay in between. There are 14 residues in the CDR3. CDR1 is MRHNA, CDR2 SNTAGT, per germline.

The CDR3: CASSGQMDSRYGYTF. The CDR3 region has the DNA TGTGCCAGCAGTGGCCAAATGGACAGCCGCTATGGCTACACCTTC. The rearrangement joins TRBV6-5 to TRBJ1-2; tentative D call: TRBD1 (6 bases). Germline CDR1 reads MNHEY; CDR2 reads SVGAGI. Trimming removed 5 bases at V and 4 bases at J, with 17 bases between. CDR3 length equals 15 residues.

Here the CDR3 reads CASSQSILTGEQFF. DNA of the CDR3: TGCGCCAGCAGTCAATCGATTTTGACGGGCGAGCAGTTCTTC. This chain links TRBV23-1 with TRBJ2-1, with D uncertain. TRBV23-1 is annotated as an ORF whose role is uncertain. The V end lost 0 bases, the J end lost 10 bases, and 13 bases lay between the germline ends. The CDR3 covers 14 residues.

In this sample, this clonotype turned up a few times. V gene TRBV12-3 or TRBV12-4 combines with J gene TRBJ2-7; 15 bases align to TRBD2. This CDR3 region has 16 residues. With 5 bases clipped from V and 7 bases from J, the junction kept 9 bases outside the gene matches. CDR3 bases: TGTGCCAGCAGTACATCAGGGACTAGCGGGAGGAGGGAGCAGTACTTC. Its protein is CASSTSGTSGRREQYF.